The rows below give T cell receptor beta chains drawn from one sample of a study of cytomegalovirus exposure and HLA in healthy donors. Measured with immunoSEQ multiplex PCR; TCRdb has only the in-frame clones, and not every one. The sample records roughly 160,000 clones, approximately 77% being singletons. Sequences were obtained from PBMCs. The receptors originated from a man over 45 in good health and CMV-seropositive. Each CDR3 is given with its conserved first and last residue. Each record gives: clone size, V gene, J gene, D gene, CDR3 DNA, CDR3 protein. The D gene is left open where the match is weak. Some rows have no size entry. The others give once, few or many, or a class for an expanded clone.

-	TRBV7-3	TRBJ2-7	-	TGTGCCAGCAGCTTAACCGGACAGTACGAGCAGTACTTC	CASSLTGQYEQYF
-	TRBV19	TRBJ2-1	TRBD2	TGTGCCAGTAGTATCTTACGGGGGGGCCTCCATGAGCAGTTCTTC	CASSILRGGLHEQFF
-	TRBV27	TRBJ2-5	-	TGTGCCAGCAGCCACGGGGGAAGTGAGACCCAGTACTTC	CASSHGGSETQYF
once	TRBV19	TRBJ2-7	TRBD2	TGTGCCAGTAGTATCAGCGGGGGGGACTACGAGCAGTACTTC	CASSISGGDYEQYF
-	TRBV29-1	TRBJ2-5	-	TGCAGCGTGGGGGCGCGGGACAGCCAAACCCAGTACTTC	CSVGARDSQTQYF
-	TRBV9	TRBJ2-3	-	TGTGCCAGCAGCGGCTTCGGGGGTATTCGGGCAGATACGCAGTATTTT	CASSGFGGIRADTQYF
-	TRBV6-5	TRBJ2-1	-	TGTGCCAGCAGTTACGGCAGCGCATCCTACAATGAGCAGTTCTTC	CASSYGSASYNEQFF
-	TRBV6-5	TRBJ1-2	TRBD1	TGTGCCAGCAGTTTGGAGGGACAGCTGTATGGCTACACCTTC	CASSLEGQLYGYTF
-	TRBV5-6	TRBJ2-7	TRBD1	TGTGCCAGCAGCTTGCGCAGGGGGCACTACGAGCAGTACTTC	CASSLRRGHYEQYF
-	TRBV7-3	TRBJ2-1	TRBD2	TGTGCCAGCAGCTTAAGACCTAGCGGGGGGACATACAATGAGCAGTTCTTC	CASSLRPSGGTYNEQFF
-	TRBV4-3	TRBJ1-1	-	TGCGCCAGCAGCCAGTTGAGGAACACTGAAGCTTTCTTT	CASSQLRNTEAFF
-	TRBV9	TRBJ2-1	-	TGTGCCAGCAGCTTAAGGGGTGGGGAGCAGTTCTTC	CASSLRGGEQFF
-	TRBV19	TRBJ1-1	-	TGTGCCAGTAGTGTGGGCAGGCTGAACACTGAAGCTTTCTTT	CASSVGRLNTEAFF
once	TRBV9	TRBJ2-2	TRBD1	TGTGCCAGCAGCGTCGCGACAGGGACCGGGGAGCTGTTTTTT	CASSVATGTGELFF
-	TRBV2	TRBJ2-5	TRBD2	TGTGCCAGCAGAGCAGATATTGTGACTAGCGGGACCCAGTACTTC	CASRADIVTSGTQYF
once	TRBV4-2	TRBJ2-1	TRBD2	TGTGCCAGCAGCCAACCGGGACTAGCCAACAATGAGCAGTTCTTC	CASSQPGLANNEQFF
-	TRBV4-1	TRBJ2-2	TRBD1	TGCGCCAGCAGACCGACAGGGACGAGCGGGGAGCTGTTTTTT	CASRPTGTSGELFF
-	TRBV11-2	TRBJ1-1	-	TGTGCCAGCAGCTTTCCAGATAACACTGAAGCTTTCTTT	CASSFPDNTEAFF
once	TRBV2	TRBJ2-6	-	TGTGCCAGCGGAAAGACAGACTCTGGGGCCAACGTCCTGACTTTC	CASGKTDSGANVLTF
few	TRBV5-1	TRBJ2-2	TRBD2	TGCGCCAGCAGCTTGGAGACTAGCGGGACCGGGGAGCTGTTTTTT	CASSLETSGTGELFF
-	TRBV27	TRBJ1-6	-	TGTGCCAGCGCTATTACGCAGACAGGTTATAATTCACCCCTCCACTTT	CASAITQTGYNSPLHF
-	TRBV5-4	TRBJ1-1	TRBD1	TGTGCCAGCAGCTTGCCAGGGGGCGTGTTAGGCGAAGCTTTCTTT	CASSLPGGVLGEAFF
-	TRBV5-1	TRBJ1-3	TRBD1	TGCGCCAGCAGCTTGGGGGACAGTGCTTCTTCTGGAAACACCATATATTTT	CASSLGDSASSGNTIYF
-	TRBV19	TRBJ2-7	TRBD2	TGTGCCAGCGGGGAGGGTACCGACGAGCAGTACTTC	CASGEGTDEQYF
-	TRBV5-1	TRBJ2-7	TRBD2	TGCGCCAGCAGCTTGACAGGAACTAGCGGGGGCGAGCAGTACTTC	CASSLTGTSGGEQYF
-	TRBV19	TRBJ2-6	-	TGTGCCAGTAACGACAGGTCATCTTACTCTGGGGCCAACGTCCTGACTTTC	CASNDRSSYSGANVLTF
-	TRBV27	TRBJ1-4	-	TGTGCCAGCAGTTCAGGGGCGGCAACTAATGAAAAACTGTTTTTT	CASSSGAATNEKLFF
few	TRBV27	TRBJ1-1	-	TGTGCCAGCAGTCAATTCCAGGGGAACACTGAAGCTTTCTTT	CASSQFQGNTEAFF
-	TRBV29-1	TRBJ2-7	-	TGCAGCGTGGCCCTCGACACCTACTACGAGCAGTACTTC	CSVALDTYYEQYF
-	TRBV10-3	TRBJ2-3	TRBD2	TGTGCCATCAGTGGGCCACTAGCGGGGGGGACAGATACGCAGTATTTT	CAISGPLAGGTDTQYF
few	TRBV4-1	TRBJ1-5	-	TGCGCCAGCAGCCAAAACCTATTCGGCTTGGGAGCAGGCAATCAGCCCCAGCATTTT	CASSQNLFGLGAGNQPQHF
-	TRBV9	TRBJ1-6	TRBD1	TGTGCCAGCAGCGTAGAGGACAGGGGTGTTTCACCCCTCCACTTT	CASSVEDRGVSPLHF
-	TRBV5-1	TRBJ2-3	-	TGCGCCAGCAGCTTGGGAGGGACATATTACACAGATACGCAGTATTTT	CASSLGGTYYTDTQYF
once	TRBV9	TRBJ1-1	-	TGTGCCAGCAGCGCGGTCACTGAAGCTTTCTTT	CASSAVTEAFF
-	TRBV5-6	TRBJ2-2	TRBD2	TGTGCCAGCAGCTGGGCGACTAGCGGGAACACCGGGGAGCTGTTTTTT	CASSWATSGNTGELFF
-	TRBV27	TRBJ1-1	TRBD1	TGTGCCAGCAGTTCAGGGGGCCCTTTTGAAGCTTTCTTT	CASSSGGPFEAFF
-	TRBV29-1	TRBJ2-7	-	TGCAGCGTGGCAGGGGCCCTTTCCTACGAGCAGTACTTC	CSVAGALSYEQYF
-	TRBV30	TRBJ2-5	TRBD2	TGTGCCTGGAATAAGGGAGCGGGAACGCAAGAGACCCAGTACTTC	CAWNKGAGTQETQYF
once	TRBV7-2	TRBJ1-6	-	TGTGCCAGCAGGGGGACTGCAGCCTCCTATAATTCACCCCTCCACTTT	CASRGTAASYNSPLHF
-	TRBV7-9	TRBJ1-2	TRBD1	TGTGCCAGCAGCCTAGGACAGGGGATTGTGGATGGCTACACCTTC	CASSLGQGIVDGYTF
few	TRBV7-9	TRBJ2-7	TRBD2	TGTGCCAGCAGCATAACTAGCGGGGGTTCCTACGAGCAGTACTTC	CASSITSGGSYEQYF
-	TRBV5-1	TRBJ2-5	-	TGCGCCAGCAGCTTGGAAGCCCCGTCCCAAGAGACCCAGTACTTC	CASSLEAPSQETQYF
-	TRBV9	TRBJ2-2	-	TGTGCCAGCAGCGACAACCAGCGCTCGAACACCGGGGAGCTGTTTTTT	CASSDNQRSNTGELFF
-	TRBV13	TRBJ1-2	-	TGTGCCAGCAGTCTCAACCTAAACTATGGCTACACCTTC	CASSLNLNYGYTF
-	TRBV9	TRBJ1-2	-	TGTGCCAGCTTCAGTCGGGGTGGTGGCTACACCTTC	CASFSRGGGYTF
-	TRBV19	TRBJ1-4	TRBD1	TGTGCCAGTATCCCCCCGGGACAGCCCGAAAAACTGTTTTTT	CASIPPGQPEKLFF
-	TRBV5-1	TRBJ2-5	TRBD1	TGCGCCAGCAGCTTAAGGGGGCTTCAAGAGACCCAGTACTTC	CASSLRGLQETQYF
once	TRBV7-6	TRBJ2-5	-	TGTGCCAGCAGCGGCTTGGGGCCCGCCGGAGAGACCCAGTACTTC	CASSGLGPAGETQYF
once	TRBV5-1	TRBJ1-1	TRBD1	TGCGCCAGCAACGGACAGGGGGCGCAGAACACTGAAGCTTTCTTT	CASNGQGAQNTEAFF
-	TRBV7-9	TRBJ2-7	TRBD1	TGTGCCAGCAGCTTAGCCCGGGGACAGGGGGCTGGAGAGCAGTACTTC	CASSLARGQGAGEQYF
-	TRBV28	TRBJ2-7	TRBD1	TGTGCCAGCAGTGACCGGGACAGTTATTCCTACGAGCAGTACTTC	CASSDRDSYSYEQYF
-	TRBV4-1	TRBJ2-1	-	TGCGCCAGCAGCCACAACGGGGGCTCCTACAATGAGCAGTTCTTC	CASSHNGGSYNEQFF
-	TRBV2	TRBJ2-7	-	TGTGCCAGCCGTGAACGGGAATTCCCCTACGAGCAGTACTTC	CASREREFPYEQYF
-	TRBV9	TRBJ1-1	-	TGTGCCAGCAGCGTAGCTACGGGGGGGGTTGCTTCTGAAGCTTTCTTT	CASSVATGGVASEAFF
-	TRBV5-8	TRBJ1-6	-	TGTGCCAGCACCGAACGCGTACGGTTGAGGGATTCACCCCTCCACTTT	CASTERVRLRDSPLHF